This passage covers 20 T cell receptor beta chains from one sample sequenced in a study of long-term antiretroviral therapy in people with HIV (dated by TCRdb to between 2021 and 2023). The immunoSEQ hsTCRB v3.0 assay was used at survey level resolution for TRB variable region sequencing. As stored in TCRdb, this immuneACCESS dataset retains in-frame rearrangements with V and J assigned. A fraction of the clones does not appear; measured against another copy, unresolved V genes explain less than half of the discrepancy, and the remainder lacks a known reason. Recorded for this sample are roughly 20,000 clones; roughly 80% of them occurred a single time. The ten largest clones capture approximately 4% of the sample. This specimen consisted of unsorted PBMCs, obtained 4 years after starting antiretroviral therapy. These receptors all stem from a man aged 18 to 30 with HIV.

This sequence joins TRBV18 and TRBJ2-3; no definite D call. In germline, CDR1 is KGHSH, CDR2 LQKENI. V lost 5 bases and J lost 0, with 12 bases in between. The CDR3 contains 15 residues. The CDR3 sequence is CASSEELPSTDTQYF. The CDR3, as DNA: TGTGCCAGCTCAGAGGAACTCCCTAGCACAGATACGCAGTATTTT.

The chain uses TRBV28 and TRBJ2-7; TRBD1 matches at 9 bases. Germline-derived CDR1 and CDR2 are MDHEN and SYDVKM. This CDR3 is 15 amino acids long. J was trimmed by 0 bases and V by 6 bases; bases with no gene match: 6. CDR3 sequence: CASSPTGGPSYEQYV. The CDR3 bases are TGTGCCAGCAGCCCAACAGGGGGCCCCTCCTACGAGCAGTACGTC.

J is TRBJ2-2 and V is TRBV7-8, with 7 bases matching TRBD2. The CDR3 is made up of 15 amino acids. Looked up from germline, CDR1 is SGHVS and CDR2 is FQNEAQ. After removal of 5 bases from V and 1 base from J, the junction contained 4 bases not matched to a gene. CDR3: CASSRGLLNTGELFF. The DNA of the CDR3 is TGTGCCAGCAGCAGGGGACTACTGAACACCGGGGAGCTGTTTTTT.

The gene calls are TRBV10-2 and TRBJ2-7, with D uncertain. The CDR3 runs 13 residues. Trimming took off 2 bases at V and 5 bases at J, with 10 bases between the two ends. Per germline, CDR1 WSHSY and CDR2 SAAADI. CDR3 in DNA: TGCGCCAGCAGTGAGAGGGTAGCCCACGAGCAGTACTTC. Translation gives CASSERVAHEQYF.

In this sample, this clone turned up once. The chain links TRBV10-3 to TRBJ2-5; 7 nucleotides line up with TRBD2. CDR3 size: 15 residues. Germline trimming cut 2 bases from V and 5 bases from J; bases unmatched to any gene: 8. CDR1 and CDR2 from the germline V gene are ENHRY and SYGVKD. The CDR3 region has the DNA TGTGCCATCAGTGAGACTCCAACTAGCGTGGAGACCCAGTACTTC. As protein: CAISETPTSVETQYF.

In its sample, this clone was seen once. The CDR3 DNA sequence: TGTGCCAGCAGCTCATCCAGAGACTTTCCCGAGCAGTTCTTC. It is translated as CASSSSRDFPEQFF. The chain has TRBV7-9 and TRBJ2-1, with D hard to call. With 4 bases removed from V and 10 bases from J, the gap between germline ends came to 17 bases. The germline CDR1 and CDR2 sequences are SEHNR and FQNEAQ (reference sequence). This CDR3 has 14 amino acids.

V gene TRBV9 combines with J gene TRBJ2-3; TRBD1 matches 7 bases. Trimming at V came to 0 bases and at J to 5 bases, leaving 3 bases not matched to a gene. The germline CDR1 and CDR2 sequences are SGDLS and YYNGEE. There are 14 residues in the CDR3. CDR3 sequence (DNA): TGTGCCAGCAGCGTAGCTTCAGGGGGAGATACGCAGTATTTT. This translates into CASSVASGGDTQYF. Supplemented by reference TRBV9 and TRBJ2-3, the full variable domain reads DSGVTQTPKHLITATGQRVTLRCSPRSGDLSVYWYQQSLDQGLQFLIQYYNGEERAKGNILERFSAQQFPDLHSELNLSSLELGDSALYFCASSVASGGDTQYFGPGTRLTVL.

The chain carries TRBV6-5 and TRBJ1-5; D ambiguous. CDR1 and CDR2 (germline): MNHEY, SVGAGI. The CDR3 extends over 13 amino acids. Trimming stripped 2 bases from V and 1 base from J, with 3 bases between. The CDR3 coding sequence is TGTGCCAGCAGTTACGAGAGCAATCAGCCCCAGCATTTT. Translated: CASSYESNQPQHF.

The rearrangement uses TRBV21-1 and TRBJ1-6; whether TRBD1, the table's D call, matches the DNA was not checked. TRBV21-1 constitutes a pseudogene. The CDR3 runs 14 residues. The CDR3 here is CASSNVYSNSPLHF. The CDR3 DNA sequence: TGTGCCAGCAGCAACGTGTACAGTAATTCACCCCTCCACTTT.

The chain's CDR3 is CASSLAGGVGYTF. CDR3 bases: TGTGCCAGCAGCTTAGCGGGAGGTGTTGGCTACACCTTC. This chain connects TRBV7-9 to TRBJ1-2; D not resolved. This CDR3 contains 13 residues. The V end lost 0 bases, the J end lost 7 bases, and 9 bases lay between the germline ends. The germline CDR1 and CDR2 sequences are SEHNR and FQNEAQ (reference sequence).

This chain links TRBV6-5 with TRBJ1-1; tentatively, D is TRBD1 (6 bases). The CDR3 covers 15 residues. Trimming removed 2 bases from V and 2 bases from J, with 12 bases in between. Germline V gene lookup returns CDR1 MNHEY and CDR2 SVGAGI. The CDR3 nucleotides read TGTGCCAGCAGTTACCTGACAGGCGGAAACACTGAAGCTTTCTTT. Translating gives CASSYLTGGNTEAFF.

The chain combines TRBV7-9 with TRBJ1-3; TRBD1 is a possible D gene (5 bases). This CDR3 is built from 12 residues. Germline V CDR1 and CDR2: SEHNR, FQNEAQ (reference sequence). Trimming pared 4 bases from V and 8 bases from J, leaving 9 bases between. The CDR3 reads CASSSTGYTIYF. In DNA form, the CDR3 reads TGTGCCAGCAGCTCCACAGGCTACACCATATATTTT.

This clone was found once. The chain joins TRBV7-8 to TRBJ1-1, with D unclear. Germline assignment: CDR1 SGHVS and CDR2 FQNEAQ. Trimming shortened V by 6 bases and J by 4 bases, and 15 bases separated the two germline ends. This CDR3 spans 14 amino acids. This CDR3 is CASRPGPSITEAFF. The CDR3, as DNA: TGTGCCAGCAGACCCGGGCCTTCCATCACTGAAGCTTTCTTT.

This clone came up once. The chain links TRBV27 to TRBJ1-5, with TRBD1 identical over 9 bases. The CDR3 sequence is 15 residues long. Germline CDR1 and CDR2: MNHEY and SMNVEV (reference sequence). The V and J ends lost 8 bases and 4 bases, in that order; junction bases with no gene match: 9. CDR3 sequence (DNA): TGTGCCAGCGCGTCCGGGACAGGGTGGAATCAGCCCCAGCATTTT. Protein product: CASASGTGWNQPQHF.

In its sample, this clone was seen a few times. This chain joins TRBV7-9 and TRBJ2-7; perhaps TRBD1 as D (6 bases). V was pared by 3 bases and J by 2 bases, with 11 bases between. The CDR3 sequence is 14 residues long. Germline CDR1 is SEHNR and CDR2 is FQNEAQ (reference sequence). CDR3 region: CASSFYGDTYEQYF. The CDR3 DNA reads TGTGCCAGCAGCTTTTACGGGGACACCTACGAGCAGTACTTC.

The CDR3, as DNA: TGTGCCAGCAGCTTCCTTAGCGGGGGCGCAGGTGATACGCAGTATTTT. This gives the protein CASSFLSGGAGDTQYF. The chain uses TRBV7-3 and TRBJ2-3, with 9 bases lining up with TRBD2. Germline values: CDR1 SGHTA, CDR2 FQGTGA. V was pared by 3 bases and J by 6 bases, with 10 bases of the junction left unmatched. The CDR3 covers 16 residues.

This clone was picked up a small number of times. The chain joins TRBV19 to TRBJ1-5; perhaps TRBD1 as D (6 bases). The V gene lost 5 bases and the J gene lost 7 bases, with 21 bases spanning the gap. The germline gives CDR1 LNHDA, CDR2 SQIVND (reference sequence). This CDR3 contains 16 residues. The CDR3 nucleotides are TGTGCCAGTAGTTTTGCCGGGGGGCGAGAAAGGCAGCCCCAGCATTTT. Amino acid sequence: CASSFAGGRERQPQHF.

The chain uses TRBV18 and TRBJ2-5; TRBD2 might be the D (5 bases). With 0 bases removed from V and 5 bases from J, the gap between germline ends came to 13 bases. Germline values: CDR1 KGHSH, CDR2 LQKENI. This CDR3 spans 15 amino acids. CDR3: CASSPPLASGETQYF. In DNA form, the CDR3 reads TGTGCCAGCTCACCACCGCTGGCCTCGGGGGAGACCCAGTACTTC.

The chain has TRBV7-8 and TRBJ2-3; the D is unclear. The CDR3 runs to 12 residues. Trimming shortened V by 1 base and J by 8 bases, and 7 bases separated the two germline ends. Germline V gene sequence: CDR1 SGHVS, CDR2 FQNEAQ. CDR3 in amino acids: CASSLVLPTQYF. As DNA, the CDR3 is TGTGCCAGCAGCTTAGTTCTACCTACGCAGTATTTT.

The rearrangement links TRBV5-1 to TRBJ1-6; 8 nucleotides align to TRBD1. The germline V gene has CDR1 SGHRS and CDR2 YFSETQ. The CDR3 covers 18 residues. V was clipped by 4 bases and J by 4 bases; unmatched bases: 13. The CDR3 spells CASSLTDRGRLYNSPLHF. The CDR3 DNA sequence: TGCGCCAGCAGCCTAACCGACAGGGGACGACTTTATAATTCACCCCTCCACTTT.